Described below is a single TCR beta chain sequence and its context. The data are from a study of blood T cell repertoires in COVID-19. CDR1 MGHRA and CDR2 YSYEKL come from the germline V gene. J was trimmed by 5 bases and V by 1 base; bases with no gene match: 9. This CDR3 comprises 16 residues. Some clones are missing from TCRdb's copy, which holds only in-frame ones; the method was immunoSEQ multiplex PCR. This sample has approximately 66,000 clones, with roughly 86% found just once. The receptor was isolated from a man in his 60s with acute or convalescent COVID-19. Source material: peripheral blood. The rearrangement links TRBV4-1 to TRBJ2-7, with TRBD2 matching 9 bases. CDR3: CASSQGLGGGVDEQYF. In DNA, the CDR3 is TGCGCCAGCAGCCAAGGCCTGGGCGGGGGGGTCGACGAGCAGTACTTC.